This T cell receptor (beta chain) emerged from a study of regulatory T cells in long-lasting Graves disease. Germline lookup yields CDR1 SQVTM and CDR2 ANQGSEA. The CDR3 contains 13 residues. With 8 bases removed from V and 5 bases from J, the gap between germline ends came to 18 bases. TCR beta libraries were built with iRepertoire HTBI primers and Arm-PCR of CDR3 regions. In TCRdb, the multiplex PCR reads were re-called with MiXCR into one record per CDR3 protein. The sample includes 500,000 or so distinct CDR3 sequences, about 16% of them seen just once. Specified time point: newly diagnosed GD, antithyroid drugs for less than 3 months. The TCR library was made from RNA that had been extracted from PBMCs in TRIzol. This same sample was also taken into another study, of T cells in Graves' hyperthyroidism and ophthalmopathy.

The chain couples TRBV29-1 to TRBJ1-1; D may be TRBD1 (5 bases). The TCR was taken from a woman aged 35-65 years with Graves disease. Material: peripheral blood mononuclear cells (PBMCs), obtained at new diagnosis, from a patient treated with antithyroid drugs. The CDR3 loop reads CSSFEGARTEAFF. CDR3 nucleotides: TGCAGCTCGTTTGAAGGGGCGCGTACTGAAGCTTTCTTT.